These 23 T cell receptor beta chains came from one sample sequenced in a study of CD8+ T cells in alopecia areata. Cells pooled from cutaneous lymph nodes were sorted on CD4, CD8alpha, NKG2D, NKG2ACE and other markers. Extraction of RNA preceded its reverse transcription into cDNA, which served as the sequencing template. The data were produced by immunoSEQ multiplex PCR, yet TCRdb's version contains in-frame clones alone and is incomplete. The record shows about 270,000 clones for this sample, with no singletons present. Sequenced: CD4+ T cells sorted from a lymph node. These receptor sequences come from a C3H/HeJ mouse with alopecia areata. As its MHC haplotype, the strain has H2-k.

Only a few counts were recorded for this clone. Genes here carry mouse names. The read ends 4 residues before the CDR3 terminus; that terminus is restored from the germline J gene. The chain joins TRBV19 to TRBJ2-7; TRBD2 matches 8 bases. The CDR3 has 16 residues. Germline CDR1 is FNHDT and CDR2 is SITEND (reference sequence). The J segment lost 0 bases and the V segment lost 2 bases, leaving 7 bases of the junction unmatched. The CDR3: CASSILGGDSSYEQYF. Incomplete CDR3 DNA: TGTGCCAGCAGTATTTTGGGGGGGGATAGCTCCTAT.

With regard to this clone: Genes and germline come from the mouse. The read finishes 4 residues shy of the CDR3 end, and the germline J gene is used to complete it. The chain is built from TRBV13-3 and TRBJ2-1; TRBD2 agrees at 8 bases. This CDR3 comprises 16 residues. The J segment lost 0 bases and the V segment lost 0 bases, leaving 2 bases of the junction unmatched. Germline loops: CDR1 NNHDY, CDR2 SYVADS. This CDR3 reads CASSDGWGVNYAEQFF. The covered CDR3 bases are TGTGCCAGCAGTGATGGCTGGGGGGTTAACTATGCT.

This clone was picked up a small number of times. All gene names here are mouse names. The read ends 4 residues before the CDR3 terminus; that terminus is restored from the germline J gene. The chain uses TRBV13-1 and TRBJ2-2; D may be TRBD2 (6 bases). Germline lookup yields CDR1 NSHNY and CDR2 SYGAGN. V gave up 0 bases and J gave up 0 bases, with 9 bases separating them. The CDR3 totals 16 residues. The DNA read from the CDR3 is TGTGCCAGCAGTGATGCAGTGGGGGCAAACACCGGG. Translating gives CASSDAVGANTG. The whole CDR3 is CASSDAVGANTGQLYF.

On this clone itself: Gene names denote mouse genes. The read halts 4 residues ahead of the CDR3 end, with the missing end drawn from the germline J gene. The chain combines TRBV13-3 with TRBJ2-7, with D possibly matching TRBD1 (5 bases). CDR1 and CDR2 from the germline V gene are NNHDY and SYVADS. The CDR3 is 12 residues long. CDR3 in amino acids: CASSLDRYEQYF. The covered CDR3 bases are TGTGCCAGCAGTCTCGACAGATAT.

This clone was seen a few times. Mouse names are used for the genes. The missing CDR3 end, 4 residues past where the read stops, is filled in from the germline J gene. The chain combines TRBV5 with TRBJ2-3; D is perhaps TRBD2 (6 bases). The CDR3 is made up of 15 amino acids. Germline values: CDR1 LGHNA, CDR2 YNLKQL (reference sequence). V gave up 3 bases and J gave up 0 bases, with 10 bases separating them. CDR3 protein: CASSHDWSSAETLYF. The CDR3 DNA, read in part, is TGTGCCAGCAGCCACGACTGGTCTAGTGCAGAA.

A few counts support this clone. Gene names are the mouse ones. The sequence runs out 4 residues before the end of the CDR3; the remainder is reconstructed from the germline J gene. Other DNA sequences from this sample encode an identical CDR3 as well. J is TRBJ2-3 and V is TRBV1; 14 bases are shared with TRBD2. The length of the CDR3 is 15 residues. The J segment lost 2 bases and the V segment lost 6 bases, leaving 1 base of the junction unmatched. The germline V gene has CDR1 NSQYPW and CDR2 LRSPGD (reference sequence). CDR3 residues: CTCSGTGGAAETLYF. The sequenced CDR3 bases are TGCACCTGCAGCGGGACTGGGGGGGCTGCAGAA.

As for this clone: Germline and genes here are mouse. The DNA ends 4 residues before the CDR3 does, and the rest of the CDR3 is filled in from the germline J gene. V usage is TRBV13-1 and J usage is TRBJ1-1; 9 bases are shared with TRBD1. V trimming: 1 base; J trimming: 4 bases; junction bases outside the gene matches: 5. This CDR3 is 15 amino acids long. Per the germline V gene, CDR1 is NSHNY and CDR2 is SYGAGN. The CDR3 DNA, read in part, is TGTGCCAGCAGTGATTCGGGACAGGGATTCACA. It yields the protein CASSDSGQGFT. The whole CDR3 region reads CASSDSGQGFTEVFF.

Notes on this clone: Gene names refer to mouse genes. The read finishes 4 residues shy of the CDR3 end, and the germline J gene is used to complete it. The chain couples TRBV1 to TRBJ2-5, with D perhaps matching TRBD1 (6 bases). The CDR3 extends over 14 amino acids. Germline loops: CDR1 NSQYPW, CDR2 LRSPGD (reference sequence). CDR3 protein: CTCSADDRRDTQYF. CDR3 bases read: TGCACCTGCAGTGCAGATGACAGGAGAGAC.

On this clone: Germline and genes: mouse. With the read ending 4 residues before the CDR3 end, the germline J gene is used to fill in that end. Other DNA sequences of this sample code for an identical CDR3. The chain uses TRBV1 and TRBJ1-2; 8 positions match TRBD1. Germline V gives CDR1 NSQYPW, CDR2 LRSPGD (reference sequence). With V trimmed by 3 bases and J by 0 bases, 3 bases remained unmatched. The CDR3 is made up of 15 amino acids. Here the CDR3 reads CTCSAAQGANSDYTF. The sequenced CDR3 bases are TGCACCTGCAGTGCGGCACAGGGGGCAAACTCC.

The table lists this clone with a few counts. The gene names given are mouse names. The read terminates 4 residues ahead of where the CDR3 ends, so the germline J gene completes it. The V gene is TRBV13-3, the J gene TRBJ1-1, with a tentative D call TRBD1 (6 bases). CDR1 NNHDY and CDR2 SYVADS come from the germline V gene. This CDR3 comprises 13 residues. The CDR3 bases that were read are TGTGCCAGCAGTGATGCCCGCAGGGGA. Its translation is CASSDARRG. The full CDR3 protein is CASSDARRGEVFF.

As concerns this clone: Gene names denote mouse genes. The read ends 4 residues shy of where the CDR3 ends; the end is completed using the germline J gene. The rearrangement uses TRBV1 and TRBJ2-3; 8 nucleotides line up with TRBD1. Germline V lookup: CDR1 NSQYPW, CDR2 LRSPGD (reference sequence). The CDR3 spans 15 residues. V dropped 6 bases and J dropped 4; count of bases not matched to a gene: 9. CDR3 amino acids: CTCREAGGATETLYF. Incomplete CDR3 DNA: TGCACCTGCAGAGAGGCAGGGGGCGCAACAGAA.

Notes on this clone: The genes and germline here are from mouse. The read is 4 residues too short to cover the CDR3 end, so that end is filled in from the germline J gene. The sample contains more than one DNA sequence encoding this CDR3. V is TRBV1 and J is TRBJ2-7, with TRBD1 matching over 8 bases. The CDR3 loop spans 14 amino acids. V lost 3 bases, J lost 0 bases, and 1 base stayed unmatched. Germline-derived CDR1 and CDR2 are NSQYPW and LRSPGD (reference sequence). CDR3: CTCSADRGSYEQYF. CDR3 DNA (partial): TGCACCTGCAGTGCTGACAGGGGCTCCTAT. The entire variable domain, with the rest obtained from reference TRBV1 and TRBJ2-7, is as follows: VTLLEQNPRWRLVPRGQAVNLRCILKNSQYPWMSWYQQDLQKQLQWLFTLRSPGDKEVKSLPGADYLATRVTDTELRLQVANMSQGRTLYCTCSADRGSYEQYFGPGTRLTVL.

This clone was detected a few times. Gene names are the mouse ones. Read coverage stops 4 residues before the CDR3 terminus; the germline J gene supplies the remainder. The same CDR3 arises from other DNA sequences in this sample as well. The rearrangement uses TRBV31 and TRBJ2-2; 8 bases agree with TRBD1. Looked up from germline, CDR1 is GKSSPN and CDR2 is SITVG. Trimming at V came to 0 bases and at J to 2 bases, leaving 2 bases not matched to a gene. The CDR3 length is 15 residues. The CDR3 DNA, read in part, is TGTGCCTGGAGTCTAGACAGGGGTAACACCGGG. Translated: CAWSLDRGNTG. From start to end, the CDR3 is CAWSLDRGNTGQLYF.

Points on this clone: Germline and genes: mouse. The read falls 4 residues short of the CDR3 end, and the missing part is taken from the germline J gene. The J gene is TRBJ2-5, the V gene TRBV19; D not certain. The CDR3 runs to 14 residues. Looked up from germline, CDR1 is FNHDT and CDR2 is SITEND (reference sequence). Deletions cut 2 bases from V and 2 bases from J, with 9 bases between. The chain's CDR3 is CASSIWRSQDTQYF. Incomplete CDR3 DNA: TGTGCCAGCAGTATCTGGAGGTCCCAAGAC.

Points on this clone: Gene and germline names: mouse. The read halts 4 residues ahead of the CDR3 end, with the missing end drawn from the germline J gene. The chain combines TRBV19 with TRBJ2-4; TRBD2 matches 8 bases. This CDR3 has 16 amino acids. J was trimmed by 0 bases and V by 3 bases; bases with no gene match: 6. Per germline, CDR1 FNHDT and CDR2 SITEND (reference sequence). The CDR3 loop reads CASSTPWGVSQNTLYF. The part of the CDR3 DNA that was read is TGTGCCAGCAGTACCCCCTGGGGGGTTAGTCAAAAC.

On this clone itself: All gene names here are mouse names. CDR3 loop: CASSEVQGAYAEQFF. Incomplete CDR3 DNA: TGTGCCAGCAGTGAAGTCCAGGGGGCGTATGCT. The V and J genes are TRBV13-3 and TRBJ2-1; 8 nucleotides agree with TRBD1. The DNA ends 4 residues before the CDR3 does, and the rest of the CDR3 is filled in from the germline J gene. V gave up 2 bases and J gave up 4 bases; unmatched junction bases: 5. The CDR3 runs 15 residues. Germline loops: CDR1 NNHDY, CDR2 SYVADS.

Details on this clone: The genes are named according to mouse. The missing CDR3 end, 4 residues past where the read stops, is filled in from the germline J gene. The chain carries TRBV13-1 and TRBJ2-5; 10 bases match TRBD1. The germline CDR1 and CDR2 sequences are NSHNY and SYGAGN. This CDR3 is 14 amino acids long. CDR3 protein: CASSDAGQGDTQYF. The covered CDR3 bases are TGTGCCAGCAGTGATGCGGGACAGGGGGAC.

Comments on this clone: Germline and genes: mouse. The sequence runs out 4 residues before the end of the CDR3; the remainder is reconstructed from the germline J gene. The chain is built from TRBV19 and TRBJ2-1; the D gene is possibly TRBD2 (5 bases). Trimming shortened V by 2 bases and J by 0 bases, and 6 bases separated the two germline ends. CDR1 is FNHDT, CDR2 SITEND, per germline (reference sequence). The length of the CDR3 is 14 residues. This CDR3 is CASSIWVNYAEQFF. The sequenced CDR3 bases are TGTGCCAGCAGTATCTGGGTTAACTATGCT.

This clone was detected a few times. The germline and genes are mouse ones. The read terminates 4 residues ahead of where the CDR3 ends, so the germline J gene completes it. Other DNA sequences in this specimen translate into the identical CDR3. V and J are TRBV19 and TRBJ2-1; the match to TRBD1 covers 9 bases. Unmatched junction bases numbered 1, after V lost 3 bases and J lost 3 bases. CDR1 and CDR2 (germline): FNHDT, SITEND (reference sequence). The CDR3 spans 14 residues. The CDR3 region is CASSKTGGYAEQFF. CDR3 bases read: TGTGCCAGCAGTAAGACAGGGGGCTATGCT.

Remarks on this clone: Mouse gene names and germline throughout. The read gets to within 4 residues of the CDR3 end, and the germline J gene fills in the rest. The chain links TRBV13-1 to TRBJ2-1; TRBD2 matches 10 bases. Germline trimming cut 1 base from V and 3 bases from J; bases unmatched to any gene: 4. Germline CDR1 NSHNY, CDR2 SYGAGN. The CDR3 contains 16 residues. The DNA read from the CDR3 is TGTGCCAGCAGTGATCGGCTGGGGGGGCCCTATGCT. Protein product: CASSDRLGGPYA. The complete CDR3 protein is CASSDRLGGPYAEQFF.

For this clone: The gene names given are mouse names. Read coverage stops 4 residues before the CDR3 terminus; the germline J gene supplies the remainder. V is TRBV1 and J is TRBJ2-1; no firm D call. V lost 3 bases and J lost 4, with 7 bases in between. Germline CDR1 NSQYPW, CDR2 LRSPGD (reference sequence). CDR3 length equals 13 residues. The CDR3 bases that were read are TGCACCTGCAGTGCCGACAATTATGCT. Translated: CTCSADNYA. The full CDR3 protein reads CTCSADNYAEQFF. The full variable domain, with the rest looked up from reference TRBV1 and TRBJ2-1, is VTLLEQNPRWRLVPRGQAVNLRCILKNSQYPWMSWYQQDLQKQLQWLFTLRSPGDKEVKSLPGADYLATRVTDTELRLQVANMSQGRTLYCTCSADNYAEQFFGPGTRLTVL.

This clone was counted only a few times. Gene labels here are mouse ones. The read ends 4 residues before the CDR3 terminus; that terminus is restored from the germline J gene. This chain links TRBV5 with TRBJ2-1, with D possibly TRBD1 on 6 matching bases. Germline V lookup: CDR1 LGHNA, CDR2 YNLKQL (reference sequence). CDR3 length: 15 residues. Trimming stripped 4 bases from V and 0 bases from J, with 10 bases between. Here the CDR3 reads CASSPPGVNYAEQFF. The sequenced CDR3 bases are TGTGCCAGCAGCCCCCCAGGGGTTAACTATGCT.

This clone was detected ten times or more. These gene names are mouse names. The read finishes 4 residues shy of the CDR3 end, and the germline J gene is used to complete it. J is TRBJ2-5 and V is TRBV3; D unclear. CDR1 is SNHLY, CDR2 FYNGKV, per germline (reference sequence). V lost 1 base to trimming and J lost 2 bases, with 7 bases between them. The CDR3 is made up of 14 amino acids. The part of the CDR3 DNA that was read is TGTGCCAGCAGCTTAGATCCAGTCCAAGAC. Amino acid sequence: CASSLDPVQD. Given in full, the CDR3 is CASSLDPVQDTQYF.